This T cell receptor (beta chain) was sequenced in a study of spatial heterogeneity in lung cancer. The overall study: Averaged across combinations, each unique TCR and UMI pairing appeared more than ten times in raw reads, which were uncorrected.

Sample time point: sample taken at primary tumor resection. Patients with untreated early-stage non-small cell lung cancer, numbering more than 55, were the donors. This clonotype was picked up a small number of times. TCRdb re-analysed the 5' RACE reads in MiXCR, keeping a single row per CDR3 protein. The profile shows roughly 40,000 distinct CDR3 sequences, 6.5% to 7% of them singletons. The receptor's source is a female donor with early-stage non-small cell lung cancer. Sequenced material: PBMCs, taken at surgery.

The CDR3 reads CASSFRQGGGYTF. CDR3 DNA: TGTGCCAGCAGTTTTCGACAGGGTGGTGGCTACACCTTC. The gene calls are TRBV12-3 or TRBV12-4 and TRBJ1-2, with 7 bases matching TRBD1. V lost 3 bases and J lost 7; bases outside the gene matches: 5. CDR3 length equals 13 residues.